These 14 T cell receptor beta chains came from one sample sequenced in a study of blood T cell repertoires in COVID-19. The data were produced by immunoSEQ multiplex PCR, yet TCRdb's version contains in-frame clones alone and is incomplete. The sample lists 300,000 to 350,000 clones; about 93% were seen once. The sequencing input was peripheral blood. The receptor set was obtained from a woman in her thirties with COVID-19, enrolled during active disease.

The rearrangement joins TRBV7-8 to TRBJ2-1; 12 bases are a match to TRBD2. The V gene end was trimmed by 4 bases and the J gene end by 2 bases; junction bases not matched to a gene: 0. The CDR3 is 15 residues long. CDR1 and CDR2 (germline): SGHVS, FQNEAQ. This chain's CDR3 is CASSWTSGTYNEQFF. Written as DNA, the CDR3 is TGTGCCAGCAGCTGGACTAGCGGGACCTACAATGAGCAGTTCTTC.

This sequence joins TRBV6-2 or TRBV6-3 and TRBJ2-2; perhaps TRBD2 as D (6 bases). Trimming pared 2 bases from V and 6 bases from J, leaving 16 bases between. CDR3 length equals 16 residues. The germline V gene has CDR1 MNHEY and CDR2 SVGEGT. The CDR3 DNA reads TGTGCCAGCAGTTACGGGTCTCAAAGGGAGGCCGGGGAGCTGTTTTTT. This encodes CASSYGSQREAGELFF.

V gene TRBV15 combines with J gene TRBJ2-1, with D maybe TRBD2 (6 bases). Per the germline V gene, CDR1 is LNHNV and CDR2 is YYDKDF (reference sequence). The CDR3 sequence is 15 residues long. Trimming stripped 1 base from V and 2 bases from J, with 9 bases between. CDR3 region: CATSRAAGPYNEQFF. CDR3 bases: TGTGCCACCAGCAGAGCGGCGGGGCCCTACAATGAGCAGTTCTTC.

The chain carries TRBV28 and TRBJ1-1; no reliable D call. CDR1 is MDHEN and CDR2 is SYDVKM in the germline V gene. CDR3 length: 11 amino acids. V gave up 8 bases and J gave up 0 bases, with 4 bases separating them. In DNA, the CDR3 is TGTGCCAGCGCAGTGAACACTGAAGCTTTCTTT. Protein product: CASAVNTEAFF.

This clone occurred a few times. The chain joins TRBV6-5 to TRBJ1-3, with 7 bases matching TRBD1. V lost 6 bases and J lost 3; bases outside the gene matches: 5. Looked up from germline, CDR1 is MNHEY and CDR2 is SVGAGI. The CDR3 length is 14 residues. DNA of the CDR3: TGTGCCAGCAGAGACAGGGTGGGTGGAAACACCATATATTTT. The encoded protein is CASRDRVGGNTIYF.

J is TRBJ2-1 and V is TRBV6-5; 9 nucleotides agree with TRBD2. With V trimmed by 7 bases and J by 6 bases, 7 bases remained unmatched. The CDR3 extends over 14 amino acids. Germline V gives CDR1 MNHEY, CDR2 SVGAGI. The CDR3 here is CASIRAGGINEQFF. CDR3 DNA sequence: TGTGCCAGCATCAGGGCGGGAGGGATCAATGAGCAGTTCTTC.

The CDR3 coding sequence is TGCGCCAGCAGCTTCCCCTATTTGGACTATCCTAGCACAGATACGCAGTATTTT. As protein: CASSFPYLDYPSTDTQYF. The chain employs TRBV5-1 and TRBJ2-3, with D perhaps matching TRBD2 (6 bases). The CDR3 has 18 residues. Deletions cut 2 bases from V and 0 bases from J, with 19 bases between. In germline, CDR1 is SGHRS, CDR2 YFSETQ.

V is TRBV20-1 and J is TRBJ2-2, with TRBD2 as a possible D gene (6 bases). V gave up 3 bases and J gave up 4 bases, with 15 bases separating them. The germline CDR1 and CDR2 sequences are DFQATT and SNEGSKA (reference sequence). This CDR3 contains 15 residues. CDR3 protein: CSASPTRTTTGELFF. For the CDR3, the DNA is TGCAGTGCTAGTCCCACCCGGACTACCACCGGGGAGCTGTTTTTT.

J is TRBJ2-7 and V is TRBV5-8, with TRBD2 identical over 13 bases. The CDR3 runs 14 residues. Per the germline V gene, CDR1 is SGHTS and CDR2 is YDEGEE. V shed 0 bases and J 6 bases; nucleotides not matched to a gene: 0. CDR3: CASSLGLAGGEQYF. The CDR3 DNA reads as TGTGCCAGCAGCTTGGGACTAGCGGGAGGCGAGCAGTACTTC.

The chain carries TRBV5-1 and TRBJ2-3, with TRBD2 as a possible D gene (5 bases). The V end lost 0 bases, the J end lost 4 bases, and 12 bases lay between the germline ends. CDR3 size: 15 residues. Germline V gives CDR1 SGHRS, CDR2 YFSETQ. The CDR3 protein is CASSLGELDPDTQYF. CDR3 bases: TGCGCCAGCAGCTTGGGGGAACTAGATCCAGATACGCAGTATTTT. The complete variable domain, with remaining parts taken from reference TRBV5-1 and TRBJ2-3, reads KAGVTQTPRYLIKTRGQQVTLSCSPISGHRSVSWYQQTPGQGLQFLFEYFSETQRNKGNFPGRFSGRQFSNSRSEMNVSTLELGDSALYLCASSLGELDPDTQYFGPGTRLTVL.

To note about this clone: The same CDR3 is also encoded by other DNA sequences in this sample. The chain is built from TRBV5-1 and TRBJ2-3, with TRBD2 identical over 10 bases. There are 15 residues in the CDR3. The V and J ends lost 4 bases and 1 base, in that order; junction bases with no gene match: 3. The germline V gene encodes CDR1 SGHRS and CDR2 YFSETQ. The CDR3 is CASSPGTSGTDTQYF. CDR3 DNA sequence: TGCGCCAGCAGCCCAGGGACTAGCGGCACAGATACGCAGTATTTT.

The chain combines TRBV5-6 with TRBJ2-7; TRBD1 aligns across 10 bases. The CDR3 is 15 amino acids. CDR1 SGHDT and CDR2 YYEEEE come from the germline V gene. After removal of 4 bases from V and 3 bases from J, the junction contained 7 bases not matched to a gene. In DNA, the CDR3 is TGTGCCAGCAGCCTGGACAGGGGGTTCAACTACGAGCAGTACTTC. This gives the protein CASSLDRGFNYEQYF.

This clone appeared once. The chain uses TRBV20-1 and TRBJ2-1, with TRBD2 identical over 7 bases. J lost 4 bases, V lost 3 bases, and 9 bases had no gene match. This CDR3 has 15 amino acids. Germline CDR1 and CDR2: DFQATT and SNEGSKA (reference sequence). In nucleotides, the CDR3 is TGCAGTGCTAGTGGCGGGAGATCGTGGTACAATGAGCAGTTCTTC. Amino acids: CSASGGRSWYNEQFF.

The rearrangement uses TRBV5-4 and TRBJ2-1; 15 bases agree with TRBD2. V was clipped by 3 bases and J by 0 bases; unmatched bases: 10. Germline lookup yields CDR1 SGHNT and CDR2 YYREEE (reference sequence). CDR3 length: 20 residues. For the CDR3, the DNA is TGTGCCAGCAGCTCCGGACTAGCGGGAGGGCCCGTGAGCTCCTACAATGAGCAGTTCTTC. Encoded protein: CASSSGLAGGPVSSYNEQFF.